The TCR beta chain described here comes from a study of identical twins. Study results and caveats: Abundant cord blood beta clonotypes carried fewer insertions; memory repertoires showed none.

A word on this clonotype: The antigen is undetermined.

Germline V gives CDR1 SGHTA, CDR2 FQGNSA. Trimming at V came to 4 bases and at J to 4 bases, leaving 2 bases not matched to a gene. The CDR3 contains 13 residues. TCRdb called the 5' RACE reads again in MiXCR, with one record for every CDR3 protein. The sample lists about 900,000 distinct CDR3 sequences; roughly an eighth were seen once. This sample was shared with a second study, whose subject was yellow fever vaccine responses in identical twins.

The source is a woman in her late teens or twenties in good health. J is TRBJ2-3 and V is TRBV7-2; TRBD2 agrees at 7 bases. Sequences were obtained from PBMCs. The CDR3 protein is CASSSSGPDTQYF. The CDR3 DNA reads as TGTGCCAGCAGCTCTAGCGGCCCAGATACGCAGTATTTT.